This T cell receptor (beta chain) was sequenced for a study of T-cell reconstitution after alpha-beta-depleted transplantation in children. This clonotype turned up a few times. What it binds is unknown. Overall study findings and caveats: T-cell counts and diversity at one year following transplant were attributed mainly to newly produced T cells.

The CDR3 contains 14 residues. Germline lookup yields CDR1 SEHNR and CDR2 FQNEAQ (reference sequence). The junction had 7 bases not matched to a gene; V was cut back by 4 bases and J by 6 bases. Unique molecular identifiers tagged the TCRbeta library. TCRdb reprocessed the PCR reads via MiXCR and lists one record per CDR3 protein. The sample consists of hundreds of thousands of distinct CDR3 sequences, about an eighth of them appearing once. The rearrangement links TRBV7-9 to TRBJ2-7, with 9 bases lining up with TRBD1. The clonotype was recovered from a girl aged 2-10 years with congenital amegakaryocytic thrombocytopenia, due to receive a stem cell transplant. The material was PBMCs, obtained before TCRalphabeta/CD19-depleted stem cell transplant. CDR3: CASSSTGTGLEQYF. The CDR3 DNA follows: TGTGCCAGCAGCTCCACCGGGACAGGGCTCGAGCAGTACTTC.